The 22 T cell receptor beta chains below were found in one sample sequenced in a study of cytomegalovirus exposure and HLA in healthy donors. The data were produced by immunoSEQ multiplex PCR, yet TCRdb's version contains in-frame clones alone and is incomplete. The sample has some 140,000 clones, 85% to 90% seen once; the top ten hold less than 3.5%. The sequencing sample was made of PBMCs. These receptors were obtained from a man between 18 and 35 years old in good health and CMV-seronegative.

The V and J genes are TRBV27 and TRBJ1-2; 8 positions agree with TRBD1. Germline V CDR1 and CDR2: MNHEY, SMNVEV (reference sequence). CDR3 length: 13 residues. J was trimmed by 8 bases and V by 4 bases; bases with no gene match: 6. The CDR3 protein is CASSSGGWWGYTF. The CDR3 coding sequence is TGTGCCAGCAGTTCAGGGGGCTGGTGGGGCTACACCTTC.

This clone has a single count. This sequence joins TRBV28 and TRBJ1-4; D unclear. Trimming took off 1 base at V and 8 bases at J, with 14 bases between the two ends. Germline CDR1 is MDHEN and CDR2 is SYDVKM. The CDR3 is made up of 15 amino acids. This CDR3 reads CASSLSRGRGEKLFF. CDR3 DNA sequence: TGTGCCAGCAGTTTATCACGAGGGCGAGGGGAAAAACTGTTTTTT.

The chain couples TRBV5-6 to TRBJ2-5, with TRBD2 identical over 9 bases. V dropped 0 bases and J dropped 5; count of bases not matched to a gene: 5. Germline CDR1 and CDR2: SGHDT and YYEEEE. The CDR3 runs 15 residues. The CDR3 spells CASSLALAGSETQYF. The CDR3 region has the DNA TGTGCCAGCAGCTTGGCCCTAGCGGGGAGTGAGACCCAGTACTTC.

The chain combines TRBV9 with TRBJ2-7; TRBD1 matches at 9 bases. V was pared by 4 bases and J by 5 bases, with 7 bases of the junction left unmatched. The CDR3 is 14 amino acids. CDR1 is SGDLS and CDR2 is YYNGEE in the germline V gene. CDR3 protein: CASSHTGGENEQYF. DNA of the CDR3: TGTGCCAGCAGCCATACAGGGGGCGAAAACGAGCAGTACTTC.

CDR3 in DNA: TGTGCCAGCAGTGCCGGGACAGGGCCTAGGGCAGATACGCAGTATTTT. Its protein product is CASSAGTGPRADTQYF. V gene TRBV7-9 combines with J gene TRBJ2-3; 9 bases are shared with TRBD1. This CDR3 spans 16 amino acids. V lost 6 bases to trimming and J lost 4 bases; unmatched junction nucleotides: 11. Germline V CDR1 and CDR2: SEHNR, FQNEAQ (reference sequence). The whole variable domain, filled in from reference TRBV7-9 and TRBJ2-3, reads DTGVSQNPRHKITKRGQNVTFRCDPISEHNRLYWYRQTLGQGPEFLTYFQNEAQLEKSRLLSDRFSAERPKGSFSTLEIQRTEQGDSAMYLCASSAGTGPRADTQYFGPGTRLTVL.

J is TRBJ1-1 and V is TRBV7-9; D ambiguous. The V and J ends lost 2 bases and 1 base respectively, with 5 bases between them. CDR3 length: 13 residues. The germline CDR1 and CDR2 sequences are SEHNR and FQNEAQ (reference sequence). Written as DNA, the CDR3 is TGTGCCAGCAGCTTACAGTCGAACACTGAAGCTTTCTTT. Its protein is CASSLQSNTEAFF.

The chain has TRBV5-6 and TRBJ1-1, with 7 nucleotides matching TRBD1. Germline V CDR1 and CDR2: SGHDT, YYEEEE. The V and J ends lost 0 bases and 0 bases, in that order; junction bases with no gene match: 8. The CDR3 runs 17 residues. The CDR3 spells CASSLGGTVFMNTEAFF. The CDR3 nucleotides read TGTGCCAGCAGCTTGGGAGGGACAGTCTTCATGAACACTGAAGCTTTCTTT.

There are a few counts of this clone. V gene TRBV29-1 combines with J gene TRBJ2-7; D is possibly TRBD2 (6 bases). V lost 4 bases and J 2 bases, leaving 15 bases between the germline ends. There are 14 residues in the CDR3. Per germline, CDR1 SQVTM and CDR2 ANQGSEA. The CDR3 DNA reads TGCAGCGTTGTGGGGGACGGGGGACCCTACGAGCAGTACTTC. It encodes CSVVGDGGPYEQYF.

The V gene is TRBV2, the J gene TRBJ2-7, with 9 bases identical to TRBD2. Germline lookup yields CDR1 SNHLY and CDR2 FYNNEI. The J segment lost 11 bases and the V segment lost 7 bases, leaving 6 bases of the junction unmatched. This CDR3 is built from 11 residues. The CDR3 DNA is TGTGCCAGCACCGGCGGGGGGGGTGAGTACTTC. This codes for CASTGGGGEYF.

The chain carries TRBV28 and TRBJ1-3, with TRBD1 as a possible D gene (6 bases). CDR1 is MDHEN and CDR2 is SYDVKM in the germline V gene. The CDR3 is made up of 15 amino acids. Trimming took 4 bases from V and 2 from J, leaving 12 bases between them. The CDR3 sequence is CASSWTVSPGNTIYF. The CDR3 DNA is TGTGCCAGCAGTTGGACAGTATCTCCTGGAAACACCATATATTTT.

This sequence joins TRBV19 and TRBJ1-2, with a weak D call TRBD1 (5 bases). The CDR3 covers 15 residues. Germline V gene lookup returns CDR1 LNHDA and CDR2 SQIVND (reference sequence). Deletions cut 2 bases from V and 0 bases from J, with 10 bases between. CDR3 protein: CASSILDSSNYGYTF. The CDR3 DNA sequence: TGTGCCAGTAGTATATTAGACAGTTCTAACTATGGCTACACCTTC.

The V call is TRBV7-9, the J call TRBJ2-1; TRBD2 matches at 9 bases. With 7 bases clipped from V and 6 bases from J, the junction kept 7 bases outside the gene matches. This CDR3 is built from 14 residues. Germline CDR1 SEHNR, CDR2 FQNEAQ (reference sequence). This CDR3 reads CASTLAGRPNEQFF. DNA for the CDR3: TGTGCCAGCACCCTAGCGGGGCGACCCAATGAGCAGTTCTTC.

The chain carries TRBV2 and TRBJ2-5; TRBD1 aligns across 9 bases. The V gene's germline CDR1 is SNHLY and CDR2 FYNNEI. This CDR3 is built from 12 residues. Losses at the gene ends were 6 bases for V and 13 bases for J; bases not matched to a gene: 9. The CDR3 nucleotides read TGTGCCAGCAGCCGCAACCCGGGACAGGGGTACTTC. Its protein product is CASSRNPGQGYF.

The chain joins TRBV7-9 to TRBJ1-1; 7 positions agree with TRBD1. With 5 bases clipped from V and 1 base from J, the junction kept 4 bases outside the gene matches. CDR1 is SEHNR, CDR2 FQNEAQ, per germline (reference sequence). The CDR3 covers 14 residues. CDR3 DNA: TGTGCCAGCAGCCCCCAGGGGGGGAACACTGAAGCTTTCTTT. The encoded protein is CASSPQGGNTEAFF.

The sample holds one count of this clone. The V and J genes are TRBV7-9 and TRBJ2-3; the D gene is possibly TRBD2 (6 bases). The CDR3 extends over 14 amino acids. V gave up 6 bases and J gave up 4 bases, with 14 bases separating them. Germline-derived CDR1 and CDR2 are SEHNR and FQNEAQ (reference sequence). CDR3 DNA: TGTGCCAGCAGTCCCCTCCGACTAGCAGATACGCAGTATTTT. Its translation is CASSPLRLADTQYF.

The chain carries TRBV7-9 and TRBJ2-1; D remains ambiguous. V lost 1 base to trimming and J lost 5 bases, with 12 bases between them. Germline V CDR1 and CDR2: SEHNR, FQNEAQ (reference sequence). The CDR3 is 15 residues long. The CDR3 protein is CASSLDLFSDNEQFF. Here the CDR3 DNA reads TGTGCCAGCAGCTTAGATCTTTTCAGCGACAATGAGCAGTTCTTC.

The rearrangement uses TRBV14 and TRBJ2-1; the D gene is possibly TRBD2 (6 bases). V lost 4 bases and J lost 4, with 17 bases in between. The CDR3 spans 16 residues. Germline V gene sequence: CDR1 SGHDN, CDR2 FVKESK. As DNA, the CDR3 is TGTGCCAGCAGCCTTAAGAGGCTAGCGTATTACAATGAGCAGTTCTTC. It is translated as CASSLKRLAYYNEQFF.

The chain recombines TRBV11-2 with TRBJ1-1; D gene ambiguous. V was shortened by 5 bases and J by 3 bases, with 10 bases between the two germline ends. Per germline, CDR1 SGHAT and CDR2 FQNNGV. The CDR3 runs to 13 residues. DNA for the CDR3: TGTGCCAGCAGCGTATACCGAGACACTGAAGCTTTCTTT. This sequence encodes CASSVYRDTEAFF.

This clone was recorded a few times. As DNA, the CDR3 is TGTGCCAGCAGTGGGCTAGCGGGGGGACGAAGCACAGATACGCAGTATTTT. This encodes CASSGLAGGRSTDTQYF. The genes are TRBV2 and TRBJ2-3; TRBD2 matches 11 bases. Trimming took 4 bases from V and 0 from J; bases not matched to a gene: 6. This CDR3 is built from 17 residues. CDR1 and CDR2 (germline): SNHLY, FYNNEI.

The DNA for the CDR3 is TGTGCCAGCAGCGTAACTGAATCCTACGAGCAGTACTTC. Residues: CASSVTESYEQYF. The chain employs TRBV11-2 and TRBJ2-7; D is uncertain. V gave up 5 bases and J gave up 1 base, with 9 bases separating them. Germline V lookup: CDR1 SGHAT, CDR2 FQNNGV. The CDR3 runs 13 residues.

V usage is TRBV5-1 and J usage is TRBJ2-1; D is possibly TRBD2 (6 bases). V was clipped by 0 bases and J by 8 bases, with 12 bases between them. The CDR3 loop spans 14 amino acids. Looked up from germline, CDR1 is SGHRS and CDR2 is YFSETQ. DNA of the CDR3: TGCGCCAGCAGCTTGGTTCCGGGAGCCCATGAGCAGTTCTTC. Protein sequence: CASSLVPGAHEQFF.

V and J are TRBV6-6 and TRBJ1-4; 8 nucleotides line up with TRBD1. V dropped 1 base and J dropped 0; count of bases not matched to a gene: 1. The CDR3 contains 16 residues. In germline, CDR1 is MNHNY, CDR2 SVGAGI (reference sequence). CDR3 in amino acids: CASSYWGQATNEKLFF. Written as DNA, the CDR3 is TGTGCCAGCAGTTACTGGGGACAGGCAACTAATGAAAAACTGTTTTTT.